The TCR beta chain described here comes from a study of human T cells and chemical hapten exposure. Across the whole study: After 6 days, upper back 0.01% DPC patch tests were scored. Findings and caveats of the study: Following DPC sensitization, TCRs present above 1 in 1000 frequency showed no change. The study found expanded TCRs formed significantly more large CDR3 similarity clusters than controls.

This clonotype was counted only a few times. The antigen is not known. Time point specified: patch test 3, about 24 weeks after DPC sensitization. Treatment reported: therapeutic diphenylcyclopropenone sensitization with weekly scalp DPC. Germline V gene lookup returns CDR1 SGDLS and CDR2 YYNGEE. The CDR3 has 15 amino acids. V shed 0 bases and J shed 0 bases, with 10 bases lying between them. MiXCR was run by TCRdb on the RACE reads, yielding one entry per CDR3 protein. Of 95,000 to 150,000 distinct CDR3 sequences in the sample, approximately 10% are singletons; the top ten hold approximately 2.5%. The chain recombines TRBV9 with TRBJ2-7, with D perhaps TRBD1 or TRBD2 (5 bases each). Sequencing was performed on whole blood, taken in connection with sensitization to the hapten diphenylcyclopropenone (DPC). The receptor comes from a woman in her forties or fifties with alopecia areata. Some clones in this sample may be carry-over from other donors' samples. The CDR3 bases are TGTGCCAGCAGCGTAGGGGACGGCTTCTCCTACGAGCAGTACTTC. It translates to CASSVGDGFSYEQYF.